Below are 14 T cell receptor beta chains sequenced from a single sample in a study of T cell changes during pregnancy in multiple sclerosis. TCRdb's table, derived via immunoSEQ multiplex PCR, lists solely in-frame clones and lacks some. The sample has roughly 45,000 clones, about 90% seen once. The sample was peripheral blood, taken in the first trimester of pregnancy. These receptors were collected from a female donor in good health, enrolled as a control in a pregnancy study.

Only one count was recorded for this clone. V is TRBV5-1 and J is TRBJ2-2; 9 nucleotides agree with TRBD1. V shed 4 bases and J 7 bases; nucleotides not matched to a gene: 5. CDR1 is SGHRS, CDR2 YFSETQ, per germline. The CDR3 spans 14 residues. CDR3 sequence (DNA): TGCGCCAGCAGCCCGGGACAGGGTATCGGGGAGCTGTTTTTT. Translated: CASSPGQGIGELFF.

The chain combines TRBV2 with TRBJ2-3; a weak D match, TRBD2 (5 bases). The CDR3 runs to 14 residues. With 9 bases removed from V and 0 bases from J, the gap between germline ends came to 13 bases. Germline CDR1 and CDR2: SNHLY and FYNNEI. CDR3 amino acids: CASGRGASTDTQYF. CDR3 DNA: TGTGCCAGTGGTCGGGGAGCGAGCACAGATACGCAGTATTTT.

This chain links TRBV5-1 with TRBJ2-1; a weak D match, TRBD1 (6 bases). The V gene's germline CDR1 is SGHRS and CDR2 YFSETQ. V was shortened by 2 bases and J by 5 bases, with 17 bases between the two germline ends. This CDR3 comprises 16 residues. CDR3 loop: CASSFPRQVKNNEQFF. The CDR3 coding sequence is TGCGCCAGCAGCTTTCCCAGACAGGTTAAGAACAATGAGCAGTTCTTC.

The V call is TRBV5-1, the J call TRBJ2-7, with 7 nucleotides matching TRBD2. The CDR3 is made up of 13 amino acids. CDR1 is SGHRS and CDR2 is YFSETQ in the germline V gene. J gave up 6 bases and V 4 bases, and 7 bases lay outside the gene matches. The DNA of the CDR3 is TGCGCCAGCAGCGGCGTCACTAGCGCCGAGCAGTACTTC. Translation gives CASSGVTSAEQYF.

The CDR3 reads CASSIGSSHYGYTF. The CDR3 region has the DNA TGTGCCAGTAGTATCGGGTCGTCTCACTATGGCTACACCTTC. V and J are TRBV19 and TRBJ1-2; D is ambiguous. The CDR3 extends over 14 amino acids. V lost 3 bases, J lost 3 bases, and 11 bases lay in between. Germline V gives CDR1 LNHDA, CDR2 SQIVND (reference sequence).

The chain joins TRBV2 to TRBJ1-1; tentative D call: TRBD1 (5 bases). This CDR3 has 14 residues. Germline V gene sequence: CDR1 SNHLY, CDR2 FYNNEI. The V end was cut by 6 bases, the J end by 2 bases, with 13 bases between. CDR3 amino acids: CASSEIGTNTEAFF. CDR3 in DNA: TGTGCCAGCAGCGAGATTGGGACTAACACTGAAGCTTTCTTT.

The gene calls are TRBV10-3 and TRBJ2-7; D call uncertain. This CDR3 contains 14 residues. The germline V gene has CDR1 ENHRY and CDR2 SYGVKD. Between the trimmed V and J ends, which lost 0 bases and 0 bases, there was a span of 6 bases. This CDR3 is CAISESMASYEQYF. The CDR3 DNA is TGTGCCATCAGTGAGTCGATGGCCTCCTACGAGCAGTACTTC.

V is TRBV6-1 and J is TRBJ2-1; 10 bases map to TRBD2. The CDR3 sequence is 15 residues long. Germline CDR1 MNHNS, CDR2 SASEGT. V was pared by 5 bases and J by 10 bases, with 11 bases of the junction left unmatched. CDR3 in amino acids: CASSIPLAGGPEQFF. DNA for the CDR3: TGTGCCAGCAGTATACCTTTAGCGGGAGGCCCCGAGCAGTTCTTC.

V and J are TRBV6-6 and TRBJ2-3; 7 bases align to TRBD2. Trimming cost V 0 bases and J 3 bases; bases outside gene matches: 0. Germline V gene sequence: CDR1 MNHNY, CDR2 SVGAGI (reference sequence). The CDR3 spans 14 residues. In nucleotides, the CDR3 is TGTGCCAGCAGTTACTCTAGCGGGACAGATACGCAGTATTTT. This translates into CASSYSSGTDTQYF.

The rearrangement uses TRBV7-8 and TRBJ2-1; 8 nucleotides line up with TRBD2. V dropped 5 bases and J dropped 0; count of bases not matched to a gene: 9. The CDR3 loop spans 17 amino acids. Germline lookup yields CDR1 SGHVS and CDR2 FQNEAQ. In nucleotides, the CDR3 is TGTGCCAGCAGCCTAGGGGTAGCGGGGAGCTCCTACAATGAGCAGTTCTTC. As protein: CASSLGVAGSSYNEQFF.

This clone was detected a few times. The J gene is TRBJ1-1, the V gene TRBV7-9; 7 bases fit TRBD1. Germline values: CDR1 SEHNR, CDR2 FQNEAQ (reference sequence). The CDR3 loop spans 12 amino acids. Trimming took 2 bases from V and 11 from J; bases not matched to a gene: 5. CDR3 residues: CASSLQTGNAFF. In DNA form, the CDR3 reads TGTGCCAGCAGCTTACAGACAGGGAATGCTTTCTTT.

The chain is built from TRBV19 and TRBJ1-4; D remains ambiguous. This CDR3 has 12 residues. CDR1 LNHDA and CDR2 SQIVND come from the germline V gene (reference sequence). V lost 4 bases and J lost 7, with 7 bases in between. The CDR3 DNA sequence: TGTGCCAGTAGTACCCGGGGTGAAAAACTGTTTTTT. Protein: CASSTRGEKLFF. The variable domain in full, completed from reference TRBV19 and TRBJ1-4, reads DGGITQSPKYLFRKEGQNVTLSCEQNLNHDAMYWYRQDPGQGLRLIYYSQIVNDFQKGDIAEGYSVSREKKESFPLTVTSAQKNPTAFYLCASSTRGEKLFFGSGTQLSVL.

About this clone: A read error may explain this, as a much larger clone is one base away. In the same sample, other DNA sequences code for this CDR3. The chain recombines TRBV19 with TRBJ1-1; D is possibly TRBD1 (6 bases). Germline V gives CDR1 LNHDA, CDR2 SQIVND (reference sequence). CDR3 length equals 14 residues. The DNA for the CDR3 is TGTGCCAGTAGCCTAGGACACCCGGGACACCTACCAGGGTTT. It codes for CASSLGHPGHLPGF.

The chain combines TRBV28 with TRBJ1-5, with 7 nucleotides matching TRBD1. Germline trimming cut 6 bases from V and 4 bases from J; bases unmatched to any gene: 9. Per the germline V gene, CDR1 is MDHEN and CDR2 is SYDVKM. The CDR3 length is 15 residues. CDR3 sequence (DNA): TGTGCCAGCAGACCTGACAGGGCCATTAATCAGCCCCAGCATTTT. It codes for CASRPDRAINQPQHF.